This T cell receptor beta chain appears in the sequencing data of a study of cytomegalovirus exposure and HLA in healthy donors. Overall study context: Researchers found that approximately 85% of almost 400 genotyped donors fell within the Caucasian-associated ancestry cluster.

Comments on this clone: Its antigen remains unidentified.

Study-wide results and caveats: Later analysis identified a missense DCLRE1C variant that was linked to TCR beta V- and J-gene trimming. In the analysis, some V segments, TRBV6-2 and TRBV6-3 included, were excluded as indistinguishable. Previously analyzed data showed that most TCR beta V segments were productive at a frequency of about 87% or about 30%.

The PCR contained 60 Vbeta and 13 Jbeta primers. Assay: immunoSEQ multiplex PCR; the TCRdb copy retains only in-frame clones and omits some. Of about 200,000 clones detected, about 80% appear once; the ten largest clones hold less than 2%. From germline, CDR1 is SGHRS and CDR2 YFSETQ. The CDR3 is 14 amino acids. J lost 5 bases, V lost 0 bases, and 3 bases had no gene match. The TCR originated in a male donor in good health and CMV-seronegative. The chain links TRBV5-1 to TRBJ2-3, with 7 bases fitting TRBD2. Sequenced input: PBMCs. This CDR3 is CASSLGDYGDTQYF. DNA of the CDR3: TGCGCCAGCAGCTTGGGGGACTACGGAGATACGCAGTATTTT.